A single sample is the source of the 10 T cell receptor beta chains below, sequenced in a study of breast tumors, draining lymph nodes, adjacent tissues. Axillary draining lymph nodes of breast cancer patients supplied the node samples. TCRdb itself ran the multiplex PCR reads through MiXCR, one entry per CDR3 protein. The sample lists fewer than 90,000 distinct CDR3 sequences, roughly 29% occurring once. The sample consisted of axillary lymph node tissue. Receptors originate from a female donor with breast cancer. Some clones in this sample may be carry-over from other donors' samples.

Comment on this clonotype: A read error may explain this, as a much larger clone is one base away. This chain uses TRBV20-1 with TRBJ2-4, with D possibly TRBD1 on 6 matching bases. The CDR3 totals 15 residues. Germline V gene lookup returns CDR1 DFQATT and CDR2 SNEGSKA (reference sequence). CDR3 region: CSAGDRGKAGYIQYF. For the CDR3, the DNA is TGCAGTGCTGGAGATAGGGGGAAAGCAGGGTACATTCAGTACTTC.

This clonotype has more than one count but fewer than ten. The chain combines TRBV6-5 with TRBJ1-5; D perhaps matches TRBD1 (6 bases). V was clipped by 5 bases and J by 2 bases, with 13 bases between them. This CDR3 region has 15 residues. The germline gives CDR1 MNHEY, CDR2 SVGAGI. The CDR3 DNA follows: TGTGCCAGCAGTCAACCCACAGGGTGCAATCAGCCCCAGCATTTT. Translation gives CASSQPTGCNQPQHF.

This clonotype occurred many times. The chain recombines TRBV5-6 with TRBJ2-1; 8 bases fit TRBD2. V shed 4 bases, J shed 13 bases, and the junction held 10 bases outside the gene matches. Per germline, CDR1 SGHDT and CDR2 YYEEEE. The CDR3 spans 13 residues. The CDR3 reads CASSPRRAGGQFF. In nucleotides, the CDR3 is TGTGCCAGCAGCCCCAGGAGGGCGGGAGGTCAGTTCTTC. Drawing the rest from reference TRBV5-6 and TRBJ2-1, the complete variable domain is DAGVTQSPTHLIKTRGQQVTLRCSPKSGHDTVSWYQQALGQGPQFIFQYYEEEERQRGNFPDRFSGHQFPNYSSELNVNALLLGDSALYLCASSPRRAGGQFFGPGTRLTVL.

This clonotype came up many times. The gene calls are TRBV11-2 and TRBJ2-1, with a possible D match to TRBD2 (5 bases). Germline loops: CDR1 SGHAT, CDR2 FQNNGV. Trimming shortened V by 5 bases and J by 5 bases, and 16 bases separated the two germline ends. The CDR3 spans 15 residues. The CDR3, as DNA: TGTGCCAGCAGCCTCGAATCGGAGGCCCACAATGAGCAGTTCTTC. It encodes CASSLESEAHNEQFF.

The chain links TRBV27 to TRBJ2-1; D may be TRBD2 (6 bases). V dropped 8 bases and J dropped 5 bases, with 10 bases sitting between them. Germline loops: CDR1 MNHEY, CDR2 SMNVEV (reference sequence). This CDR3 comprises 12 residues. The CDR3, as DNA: TGTGCCAGCCAGGGACTCCACAATGAGCAGTTCTTC. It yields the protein CASQGLHNEQFF.

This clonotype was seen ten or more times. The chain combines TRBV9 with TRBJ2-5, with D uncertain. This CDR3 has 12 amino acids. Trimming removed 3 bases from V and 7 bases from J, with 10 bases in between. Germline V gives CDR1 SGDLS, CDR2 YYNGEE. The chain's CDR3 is CASSGDLGTQYF. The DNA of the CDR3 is TGTGCCAGCAGCGGCGACTTGGGGACCCAGTACTTC.

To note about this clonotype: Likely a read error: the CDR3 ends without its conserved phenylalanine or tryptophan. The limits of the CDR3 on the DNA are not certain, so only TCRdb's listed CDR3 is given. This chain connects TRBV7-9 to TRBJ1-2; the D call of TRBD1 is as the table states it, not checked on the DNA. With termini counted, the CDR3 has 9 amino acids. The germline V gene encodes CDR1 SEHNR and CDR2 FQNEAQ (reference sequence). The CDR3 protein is CASSEFARI.

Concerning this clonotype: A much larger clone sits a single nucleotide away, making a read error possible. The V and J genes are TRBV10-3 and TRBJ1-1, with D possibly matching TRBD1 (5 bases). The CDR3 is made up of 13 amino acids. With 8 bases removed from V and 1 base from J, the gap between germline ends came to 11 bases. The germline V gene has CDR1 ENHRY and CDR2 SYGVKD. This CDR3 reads CAIQDTTNTEAFF. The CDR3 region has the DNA TGTGCCATCCAGGACACCACGAACACTGAAGCTTTCTTT.

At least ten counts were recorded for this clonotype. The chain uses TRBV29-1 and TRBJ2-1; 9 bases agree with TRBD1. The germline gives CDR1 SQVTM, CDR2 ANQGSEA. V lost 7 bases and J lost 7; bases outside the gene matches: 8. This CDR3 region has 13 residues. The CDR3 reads CSAGQGGWNEQFF. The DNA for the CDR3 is TGCAGCGCGGGACAGGGAGGGTGGAATGAGCAGTTCTTC.

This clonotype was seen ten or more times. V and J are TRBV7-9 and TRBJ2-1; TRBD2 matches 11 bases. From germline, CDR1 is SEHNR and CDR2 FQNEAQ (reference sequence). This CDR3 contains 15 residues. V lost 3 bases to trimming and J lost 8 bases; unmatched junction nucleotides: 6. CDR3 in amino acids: CASSFPTSGTDEQFF. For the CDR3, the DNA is TGTGCCAGCAGCTTCCCGACTAGCGGGACGGATGAGCAGTTCTTC. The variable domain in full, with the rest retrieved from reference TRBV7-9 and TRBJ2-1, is DTGVSQNPRHKITKRGQNVTFRCDPISEHNRLYWYRQTLGQGPEFLTYFQNEAQLEKSRLLSDRFSAERPKGSFSTLEIQRTEQGDSAMYLCASSFPTSGTDEQFFGPGTRLTVL.